One sample yielded the 16 T cell receptor beta chains listed below, sequenced in a study of blood T cell repertoires in COVID-19. Profiling relied on immunoSEQ multiplex PCR, and the TCRdb table lists in-frame clones only, not all of them. In the table there are some 70,000 clones, more than 65% of which are singletons. Sequencing was done on a sample of peripheral blood. These receptors originate from a woman in her 70s with acute or convalescent COVID-19.

V and J are TRBV29-1 and TRBJ1-4; D is uncertain. CDR1 is SQVTM and CDR2 is ANQGSEA in the germline V gene. The CDR3 is 13 residues long. V lost 7 bases and J 5 bases, leaving 14 bases between the germline ends. For the CDR3, the DNA is TGCAGCGGCACCGCTGGGGAGAATGAAAAACTGTTTTTT. Translation: CSGTAGENEKLFF. Together with reference TRBV29-1 and TRBJ1-4, the CDR3 gives the full variable domain: SAVISQKPSRDICQRGTSLTIQCQVDSQVTMMFWYRQQPGQSLTLIATANQGSEATYESGFVIDKFPISRPNLTFSTLTVSNMSPEDSSIYLCSGTAGENEKLFFGSGTQLSVL.

This chain links TRBV5-1 with TRBJ2-4, with a weak D call TRBD2 (6 bases). Looked up from germline, CDR1 is SGHRS and CDR2 is YFSETQ. With 0 bases removed from V and 6 bases from J, the gap between germline ends came to 13 bases. The CDR3 contains 15 residues. The CDR3 is CASSLDGGKINIQYF. The CDR3 DNA sequence: TGCGCCAGCAGCTTGGATGGGGGGAAGATAAACATTCAGTACTTC.

The chain recombines TRBV5-1 with TRBJ2-3; 7 bases line up with TRBD1. J was trimmed by 3 bases and V by 0 bases; bases with no gene match: 1. Per germline, CDR1 SGHRS and CDR2 YFSETQ. The CDR3 length is 14 residues. The CDR3 protein is CASSLEGQTDTQYF. The CDR3 DNA follows: TGCGCCAGCAGCTTGGAGGGACAGACAGATACGCAGTATTTT.

The gene calls are TRBV7-9 and TRBJ2-5, with TRBD2 matching over 10 bases. Germline CDR1 is SEHNR and CDR2 is FQNEAQ (reference sequence). The CDR3 runs 14 residues. The J segment lost 3 bases and the V segment lost 6 bases, leaving 4 bases of the junction unmatched. CDR3 sequence (DNA): TGTGCCAGCAGGCGGCTAGCGGGGGAAGAGACCCAGTACTTC. This codes for CASRRLAGEETQYF.

The chain has TRBV9 and TRBJ2-4; 8 bases match TRBD2. The CDR3 runs 15 residues. The V and J ends lost 4 bases and 6 bases, in that order; junction bases with no gene match: 9. Germline CDR1 reads SGDLS; CDR2 reads YYNGEE. CDR3 bases: TGTGCCAGCAGCTCCGCCGGGGGGGGCCGAAACATTCAGTACTTC. Translating it yields CASSSAGGGRNIQYF.

The V gene is TRBV3-1 (or the pseudogene TRBV3-2), the J gene TRBJ2-1; possibly TRBD2 for D (5 bases). CDR1 LGHDT and CDR2 YNNKEL come from the germline V gene (reference sequence). Deletions cut 1 base from V and 2 bases from J, with 12 bases between. The CDR3 sequence is 16 residues long. CDR3 DNA: TGTGCCAGCAGCCAAGGAGGGATGACTCCCTACAATGAGCAGTTCTTC. Protein: CASSQGGMTPYNEQFF.

The chain has TRBV29-1 and TRBJ1-1; D remains unclear. Deletions cut 5 bases from V and 0 bases from J, with 13 bases between. Germline values: CDR1 SQVTM, CDR2 ANQGSEA. CDR3 length: 14 amino acids. The CDR3: CSVRSSILNTEAFF. CDR3 nucleotide sequence: TGCAGCGTTCGGAGTTCTATCTTGAACACTGAAGCTTTCTTT. Full variable domain (missing parts from reference TRBV29-1 and TRBJ1-1): SAVISQKPSRDICQRGTSLTIQCQVDSQVTMMFWYRQQPGQSLTLIATANQGSEATYESGFVIDKFPISRPNLTFSTLTVSNMSPEDSSIYLCSVRSSILNTEAFFGQGTRLTVV.

The chain combines TRBV7-9 with TRBJ2-3; TRBD2 agrees at 10 bases. The junction had 9 bases not matched to a gene; V was cut back by 5 bases and J by 7 bases. CDR3 length: 15 amino acids. The germline gives CDR1 SEHNR, CDR2 FQNEAQ (reference sequence). CDR3 region: CASSHSGRNANTQYF. The CDR3, as DNA: TGTGCCAGCAGCCATAGCGGGAGGAACGCGAATACGCAGTATTTT.

The chain joins TRBV19 to TRBJ1-6, with TRBD1 matching 9 bases. The CDR3 loop spans 14 amino acids. J gave up 9 bases and V 4 bases, and 4 bases lay outside the gene matches. The V gene's germline CDR1 is LNHDA and CDR2 SQIVND (reference sequence). This CDR3 is CASSTTGGGSPLHF. Written as DNA, the CDR3 is TGTGCCAGTAGTACGACAGGGGGTGGTTCACCCCTCCACTTT.

The table lists this clone with a few counts. The chain links TRBV19 to TRBJ2-7, with D possibly being TRBD2 (6 bases). Trimming removed 5 bases from V and 5 bases from J, with 16 bases in between. The CDR3 has 14 residues. CDR1 and CDR2 (germline): LNHDA, SQIVND (reference sequence). In DNA, the CDR3 is TGTGCCAGTAGTTCGAAGGGACTTCTTAACGAGCAGTACTTC. As protein: CASSSKGLLNEQYF.

V usage is TRBV5-4 and J usage is TRBJ2-1, with TRBD2 matching 8 bases. V lost 10 bases and J lost 7; bases outside the gene matches: 16. The germline CDR1 and CDR2 sequences are SGHNT and YYREEE (reference sequence). This CDR3 comprises 15 residues. CDR3 nucleotides: TGTGCCCACGGAGGGAGCGGGAGCTTGGGGAATGAGCAGTTCTTC. The encoded protein is CAHGGSGSLGNEQFF.

The chain links TRBV18 to TRBJ1-4, with no clear D. Germline V gene data show CDR1 as KGHSH and CDR2 as LQKENI. CDR3 length: 15 residues. Trimming left V 3 bases short and J 0 bases short, with 8 bases between. The CDR3 sequence: CASSPQETTNEKLFF. The DNA for the CDR3 is TGTGCCAGCTCACCCCAGGAAACAACTAATGAAAAACTGTTTTTT.

The rearrangement joins TRBV7-2 to TRBJ2-7; 7 bases are shared with TRBD1. The germline V gene encodes CDR1 SGHTA and CDR2 FQGNSA. The CDR3 totals 14 residues. With V trimmed by 4 bases and J by 4 bases, 7 bases remained unmatched. As DNA, the CDR3 is TGTGCCAGCAGCTCGGACAGGACTGCTTACGAGCAGTACTTC. This sequence encodes CASSSDRTAYEQYF.

The rearrangement uses TRBV4-1 and TRBJ1-4; D gene uncertain. The V end was cut by 4 bases, the J end by 8 bases, with 11 bases between. The CDR3 sequence is 13 residues long. The germline V gene encodes CDR1 MGHRA and CDR2 YSYEKL. The CDR3 reads CASSLGEQEKLFF. CDR3 DNA sequence: TGCGCCAGCAGCCTGGGAGAGCAGGAAAAACTGTTTTTT.

The rearrangement joins TRBV5-4 to TRBJ2-3; D may be TRBD2 (5 bases). The germline CDR1 and CDR2 sequences are SGHNT and YYREEE (reference sequence). V lost 6 bases and J 2 bases, leaving 10 bases between the germline ends. This CDR3 is built from 13 residues. The DNA of the CDR3 is TGTGCCAGCACTAGCACACTCACAGATACGCAGTATTTT. Encoded protein: CASTSTLTDTQYF.

This chain uses TRBV7-2 with TRBJ2-7, with TRBD2 matching over 9 bases. The CDR3 length is 15 residues. CDR1 and CDR2 from the germline V gene are SGHTA and FQGNSA. Trimming cost V 4 bases and J 0 bases; bases outside gene matches: 4. The CDR3 nucleotides read TGTGCCAGCAGCTCGCTAGCGGGAAGCTCCTACGAGCAGTACTTC. Translated: CASSSLAGSSYEQYF.